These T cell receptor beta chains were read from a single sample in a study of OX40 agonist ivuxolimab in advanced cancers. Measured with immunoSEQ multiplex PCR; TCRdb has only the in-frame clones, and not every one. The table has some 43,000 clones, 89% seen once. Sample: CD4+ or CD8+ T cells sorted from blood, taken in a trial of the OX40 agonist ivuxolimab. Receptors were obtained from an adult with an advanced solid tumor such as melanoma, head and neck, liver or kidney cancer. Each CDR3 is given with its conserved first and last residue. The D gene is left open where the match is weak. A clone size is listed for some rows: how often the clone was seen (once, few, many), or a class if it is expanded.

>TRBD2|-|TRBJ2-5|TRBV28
CASSDASGGGETQYF
TGTGCCAGCAGTGACGCTAGCGGGGGTGGAGAGACCCAGTACTTC
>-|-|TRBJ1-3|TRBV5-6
CASSLRIHYTIYF
TGTGCCAGCAGCTTACGGATACACTACACCATATATTTT
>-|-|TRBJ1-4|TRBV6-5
CASSYSGGRAEKLFF
TGTGCCAGCAGTTACTCGGGGGGACGGGCTGAAAAACTGTTTTTT
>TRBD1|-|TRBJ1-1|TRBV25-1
CASSYRQGRNTEAFF
TGTGCCAGCAGCTACCGACAGGGGAGGAACACTGAAGCTTTCTTT
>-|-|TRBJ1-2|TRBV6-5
CASSYSKGGRRGGYTF
TGTGCCAGCAGTTACTCGAAGGGGGGGCGACGGGGTGGCTACACCTTC
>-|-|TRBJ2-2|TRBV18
CASSPPGTGELFF
TGTGCCAGCTCACCCCCAGGTACCGGGGAGCTGTTTTTT
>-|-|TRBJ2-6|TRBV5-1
CASGDSSGANVLTF
TGCGCCAGCGGCGACAGCTCTGGGGCCAACGTCCTGACTTTC
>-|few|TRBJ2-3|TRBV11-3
CASSPQRTGTYTQYF
TGTGCCAGCAGCCCTCAACGAACCGGCACATATACGCAGTATTTT
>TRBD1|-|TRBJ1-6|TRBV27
CASSHRGSPLHF
TGTGCCAGCAGTCACAGGGGTTCACCCCTCCACTTT
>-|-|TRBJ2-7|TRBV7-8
CASSLEESRYEQYF
TGTGCCAGCAGCCTGGAGGAATCCCGCTACGAGCAGTACTTC
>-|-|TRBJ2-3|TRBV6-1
CASNLDITDTQYF
TGTGCCAGCAACCTGGATATCACAGATACGCAGTATTTT
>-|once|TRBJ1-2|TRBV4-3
CASSLFGNYGYTF
TGCGCCAGCAGCCTCTTTGGGAACTATGGCTACACCTTC
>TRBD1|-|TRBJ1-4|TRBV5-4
CASSARGTNEKLFF
TGTGCCAGCAGCGCCAGGGGGACTAATGAAAAACTGTTTTTT
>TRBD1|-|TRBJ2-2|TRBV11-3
CASRKPGQGNTGELFF
TGTGCCAGCAGAAAACCGGGACAGGGGAACACCGGGGAGCTGTTTTTT
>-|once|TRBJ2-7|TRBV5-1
CASSHGGRIARISYEQYF
TGCGCCAGCAGCCACGGTGGGCGGATAGCGAGAATCTCCTACGAGCAGTACTTC
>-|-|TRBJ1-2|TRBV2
CASSGDGNYGYTF
TGTGCCAGCAGTGGGGACGGAAACTATGGCTACACCTTC
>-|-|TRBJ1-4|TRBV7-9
CASSLGSFNEKLFF
TGTGCCAGCAGCCTCGGGAGCTTTAATGAAAAACTGTTTTTT
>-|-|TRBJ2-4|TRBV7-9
CASSSNDRVGGKNIQYF
TGTGCCAGCAGCTCCAACGACAGGGTCGGGGGAAAAAACATTCAGTACTTC
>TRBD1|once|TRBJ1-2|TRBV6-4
CASSNGDRAYGYTF
TGTGCCAGCAGTAACGGGGACAGGGCCTATGGCTACACCTTC
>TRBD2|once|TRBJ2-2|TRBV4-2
CASSQRASGNTGELFF
TGTGCCAGCAGCCAACGTGCTAGCGGTAACACCGGGGAGCTGTTTTTT
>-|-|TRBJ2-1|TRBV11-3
CASSLARNNEQFF
TGTGCCAGCAGCTTAGCCAGGAACAATGAGCAGTTCTTC
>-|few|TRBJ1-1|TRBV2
CASLVNTEAFF
TGTGCCAGTCTGGTGAACACTGAAGCTTTCTTT
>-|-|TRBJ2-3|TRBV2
CASSDGLGTDTQYF
TGTGCCAGCAGTGATGGCCTAGGCACAGATACGCAGTATTTT